The entry that follows covers one T cell receptor (beta chain) sequence. The data were taken from a study of beta chain features in type 1 diabetes. Study information: There were some 98 million sorted cells examined across all samples.

Every bit of the isolated RNA underwent reverse transcription, so sequencing read expressed TCRB transcripts. Clones were sequenced by immunoSEQ multiplex PCR, and TCRdb holds only the in-frame ones, with some missing. The data hold about 260,000 clones, with more than 65% observed a single time. Germline loops: CDR1 PRHDT, CDR2 FYEKMQ (reference sequence). CDR3 size: 13 residues. Trimming left V 5 bases short and J 1 base short, with 7 bases between. The sequenced sample was naive CD4+ T cells from blood. The rearrangement links TRBV13 to TRBJ2-3; D gene unclear. The sequence was collected from a man in his thirties or forties in good health. The CDR3, as DNA: TGTGCCAGCAGCCCCCGGGGCACAGATACGCAGTATTTT. It translates to CASSPRGTDTQYF.